The table lists the clone carrying this TCR beta chain with many counts. Its specificity is unknown. Every bit of the isolated RNA underwent reverse transcription, so sequencing read expressed TCRB transcripts. The data were produced by immunoSEQ multiplex PCR, yet TCRdb's version contains in-frame clones alone and is incomplete. The table records about 150,000 clones, approximately 8% of them present only once. V was trimmed by 5 bases and J by 5 bases, leaving 13 bases between them. This CDR3 is 13 amino acids long. CDR1 and CDR2 from the germline V gene are MNHNY and SVGAGI (reference sequence). The data stem from a study of beta chain features in type 1 diabetes. Overall study findings and caveats: For cells with high TCR expression, cDNA sequencing could yield over-representation. There was a moderate but significant shortening of TCRB CDR3s in all four CD4+ subsets of Type 1 diabetes patients.

The TCR sequence derives from a man between 18 and 29 years old with type 1 diabetes. The source material was central memory CD4+ T cells from blood. This sequence joins TRBV6-6 and TRBJ2-7; the D gene is possibly TRBD1 (6 bases). CDR3 coding DNA: TGTGCCAGCAGTGCCTCCCAGGGGAACGAGCAGTACTTC. Amino acids: CASSASQGNEQYF.